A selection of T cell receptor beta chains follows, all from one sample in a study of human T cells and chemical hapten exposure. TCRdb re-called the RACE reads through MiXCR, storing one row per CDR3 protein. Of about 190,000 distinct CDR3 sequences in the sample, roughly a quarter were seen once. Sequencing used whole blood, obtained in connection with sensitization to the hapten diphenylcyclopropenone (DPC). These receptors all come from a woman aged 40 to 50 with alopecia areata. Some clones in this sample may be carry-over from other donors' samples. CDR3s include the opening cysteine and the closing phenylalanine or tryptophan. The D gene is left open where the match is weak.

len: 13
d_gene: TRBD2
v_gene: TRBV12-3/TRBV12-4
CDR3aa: CASSGGDYNEQFF

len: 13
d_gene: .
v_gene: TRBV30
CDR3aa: CAWSVGAGEKLFF

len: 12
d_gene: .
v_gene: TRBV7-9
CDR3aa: CASGFRRDEQFF

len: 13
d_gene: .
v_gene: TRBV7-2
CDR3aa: CASSGDGNSPLHF

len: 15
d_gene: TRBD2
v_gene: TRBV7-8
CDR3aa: CGTGLAGGYGYEQYF

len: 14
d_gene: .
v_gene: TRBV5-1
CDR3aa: CASSLKGDKNIQYF

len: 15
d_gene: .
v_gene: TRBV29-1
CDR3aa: CSVKIQGYMNTEAFF

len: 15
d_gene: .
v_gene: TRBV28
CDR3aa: CASSPTSGTLTEAFF

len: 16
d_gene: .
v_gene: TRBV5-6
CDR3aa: CASSHEQGTQYNEQFF

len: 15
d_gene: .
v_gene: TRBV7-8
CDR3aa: CASSLARASGNTIYF

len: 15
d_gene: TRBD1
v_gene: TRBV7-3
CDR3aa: CASSEAGTGDQPQHF

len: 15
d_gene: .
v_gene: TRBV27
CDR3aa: CASSSLAASYNEQFF